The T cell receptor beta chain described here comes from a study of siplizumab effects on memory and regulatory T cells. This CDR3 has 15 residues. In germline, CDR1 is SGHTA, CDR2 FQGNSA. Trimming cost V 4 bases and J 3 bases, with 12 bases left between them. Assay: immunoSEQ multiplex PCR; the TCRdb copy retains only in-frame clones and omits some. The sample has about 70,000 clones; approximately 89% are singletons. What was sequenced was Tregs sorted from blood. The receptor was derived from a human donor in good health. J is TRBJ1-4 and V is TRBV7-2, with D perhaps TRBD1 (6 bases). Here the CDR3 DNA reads TGTGCCAGCAGCTCCTCAGGGGTAGCTAATGAAAAACTGTTTTTT. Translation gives CASSSSGVANEKLFF. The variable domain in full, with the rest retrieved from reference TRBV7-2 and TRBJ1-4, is GAGVSQSPSNKVTEKGKDVELRCDPISGHTALYWYRQSLGQGLEFLIYFQGNSAPDKSGLPSDRFSAERTGGSVSTLTIQRTQQEDSAVYLCASSSSGVANEKLFFGSGTQLSVL.